The rows below give T cell receptor beta chains drawn from one sample of a study of cytomegalovirus exposure and HLA in healthy donors. Profiled with immunoSEQ multiplex PCR; TCRdb holds only in-frame clones, not every one. The sample contains 170,000 or so clones, 65% to 80% of which appear only once. What was sequenced was PBMCs. The receptors here all came from a woman in her twenties or thirties in good health and CMV-seronegative. CDR3s include the opening cysteine and the closing phenylalanine or tryptophan. Fields, in order: D gene, clone size, J gene, V gene, CDR3 protein, CDR3 DNA. The D gene is left open where the match is weak. Expanded clones are given a class, and other clones once, few, many or no size at all.

d_call: .; clone_size: few; j_call: TRBJ2-2; v_call: TRBV11-2; cdr3_aa: CASSLRPSGPDTGELFF; cdr3_nt: TGTGCCAGCAGCTTACGCCCCTCAGGGCCCGACACCGGGGAGCTGTTTTTT
d_call: TRBD1; clone_size: .; j_call: TRBJ2-7; v_call: TRBV27; cdr3_aa: CASRALGQGAFEQYF; cdr3_nt: TGTGCCAGCAGGGCTCTCGGACAGGGGGCGTTCGAGCAGTACTTC
d_call: TRBD1; clone_size: .; j_call: TRBJ2-1; v_call: TRBV5-1; cdr3_aa: CASGLGDRGILNEQFF; cdr3_nt: TGCGCCAGCGGCTTGGGGGACAGGGGAATTTTAAATGAGCAGTTCTTC
d_call: .; clone_size: once; j_call: TRBJ2-1; v_call: TRBV6-5; cdr3_aa: CASSQSGNEQFF; cdr3_nt: TGTGCCAGCAGTCAAAGCGGGAATGAGCAGTTCTTC
d_call: .; clone_size: .; j_call: TRBJ2-2; v_call: TRBV29-1; cdr3_aa: CSVEQGVWGTGELFF; cdr3_nt: TGCAGCGTTGAACAGGGTGTTTGGGGCACCGGGGAGCTGTTTTTT
d_call: TRBD1; clone_size: .; j_call: TRBJ1-4; v_call: TRBV14; cdr3_aa: CASSPLGQDNEKLFF; cdr3_nt: TGTGCCAGCAGCCCACTGGGACAGGATAATGAAAAACTGTTTTTT
d_call: TRBD1; clone_size: .; j_call: TRBJ1-1; v_call: TRBV10-3; cdr3_aa: CAISEGQGGAEAFF; cdr3_nt: TGTGCCATCAGTGAGGGACAGGGAGGCGCTGAAGCTTTCTTT
d_call: .; clone_size: .; j_call: TRBJ2-1; v_call: TRBV4-3; cdr3_aa: CASSQDGTSPGNEQFF; cdr3_nt: TGCGCCAGCAGCCAGGACGGGACTTCCCCGGGCAATGAGCAGTTCTTC
d_call: .; clone_size: .; j_call: TRBJ1-2; v_call: TRBV2; cdr3_aa: CASSESAGLYGYTF; cdr3_nt: TGTGCCAGCAGTGAATCCGCTGGGCTCTATGGCTACACCTTC
d_call: .; clone_size: .; j_call: TRBJ2-7; v_call: TRBV6-1; cdr3_aa: CASSESEAQSYEQYF; cdr3_nt: TGTGCCAGCAGTGAAAGTGAGGCGCAATCCTACGAGCAGTACTTC
d_call: .; clone_size: .; j_call: TRBJ1-1; v_call: TRBV5-1; cdr3_aa: CASSLGSGSNTEAFF; cdr3_nt: TGCGCCAGCAGCTTGGGATCAGGGTCGAACACTGAAGCTTTCTTT
d_call: TRBD2; clone_size: .; j_call: TRBJ2-1; v_call: TRBV14; cdr3_aa: CASSRGGLVDEQFF; cdr3_nt: TGTGCCAGCAGCCGGGGCGGACTAGTCGATGAGCAGTTCTTC
d_call: TRBD1; clone_size: .; j_call: TRBJ1-2; v_call: TRBV4-2; cdr3_aa: CASSQTRDRVNYGYTF; cdr3_nt: TGTGCCAGCAGCCAAACCCGGGACAGGGTCAACTATGGCTACACCTTC
d_call: TRBD1; clone_size: .; j_call: TRBJ1-1; v_call: TRBV5-1; cdr3_aa: CASSVGTVSFVAEAFF; cdr3_nt: TGCGCCAGCAGCGTAGGGACAGTTAGTTTCGTCGCTGAAGCTTTCTTT
d_call: .; clone_size: .; j_call: TRBJ2-3; v_call: TRBV19; cdr3_aa: CASREAASTDTQYF; cdr3_nt: TGTGCCAGTAGGGAGGCAGCTAGCACAGATACGCAGTATTTT
d_call: .; clone_size: .; j_call: TRBJ2-7; v_call: TRBV6-1; cdr3_aa: CASSEAVLLYEQYF; cdr3_nt: TGTGCCAGCAGTGAAGCAGTCCTACTCTACGAGCAGTACTTC
d_call: .; clone_size: .; j_call: TRBJ1-1; v_call: TRBV2; cdr3_aa: CASSQQGMNTEAFF; cdr3_nt: TGTGCCAGCAGCCAACAGGGTATGAACACTGAAGCTTTCTTT
d_call: TRBD1; clone_size: .; j_call: TRBJ1-2; v_call: TRBV5-1; cdr3_aa: CASSYDRDGYTF; cdr3_nt: TGCGCCAGCAGCTACGACAGGGACGGCTACACCTTC
d_call: .; clone_size: .; j_call: TRBJ1-5; v_call: TRBV6-4; cdr3_aa: CASSAGQGGQPQHF; cdr3_nt: TGTGCCAGCAGTGCAGGGCAGGGAGGTCAGCCCCAGCATTTT
d_call: .; clone_size: .; j_call: TRBJ1-2; v_call: TRBV28; cdr3_aa: CASSPSAGVLDYGYTF; cdr3_nt: TGTGCCAGCAGTCCATCGGCAGGGGTTTTGGACTATGGCTACACCTTC
d_call: TRBD2; clone_size: .; j_call: TRBJ2-2; v_call: TRBV7-3; cdr3_aa: CASSFGASGSGGELFF; cdr3_nt: TGTGCCAGCAGCTTCGGGGCTAGCGGGTCCGGCGGGGAGCTGTTTTTT
d_call: .; clone_size: .; j_call: TRBJ1-5; v_call: TRBV2; cdr3_aa: CASKDVGPGNQPQHF; cdr3_nt: TGTGCCAGCAAGGATGTGGGTCCGGGAAATCAGCCCCAGCATTTT
d_call: TRBD1; clone_size: .; j_call: TRBJ1-1; v_call: TRBV7-9; cdr3_aa: CASSSDRVTEAFF; cdr3_nt: TGTGCCAGCAGCTCCGACAGGGTCACTGAAGCTTTCTTT
d_call: TRBD2; clone_size: .; j_call: TRBJ2-1; v_call: TRBV30; cdr3_aa: CAWDSSRGLLAGGTPLNNEQFF; cdr3_nt: TGTGCCTGGGACTCGAGCAGGGGGCTGCTAGCGGGAGGGACACCGCTAAACAATGAGCAGTTCTTC
d_call: .; clone_size: .; j_call: TRBJ2-7; v_call: TRBV10-3; cdr3_aa: CAISDRPSDEQYF; cdr3_nt: TGTGCCATCAGTGACAGGCCTAGCGACGAGCAGTACTTC
d_call: TRBD1; clone_size: .; j_call: TRBJ2-2; v_call: TRBV7-3; cdr3_aa: CASSFGQGSTGELFF; cdr3_nt: TGTGCCAGCAGCTTCGGACAGGGGAGCACCGGGGAGCTGTTTTTT
d_call: TRBD2; clone_size: once; j_call: TRBJ2-2; v_call: TRBV25-1; cdr3_aa: CASSLAGGPSGELFF; cdr3_nt: TGTGCCAGCAGCTTAGCGGGGGGGCCAAGCGGGGAGCTGTTTTTT
d_call: .; clone_size: .; j_call: TRBJ2-1; v_call: TRBV7-6; cdr3_aa: CASSSQTRLETGGNEQFF; cdr3_nt: TGTGCCAGCAGCTCCCAGACCCGACTAGAAACCGGCGGCAATGAGCAGTTCTTC
d_call: .; clone_size: few; j_call: TRBJ2-5; v_call: TRBV6-6; cdr3_aa: CASRRNPTETQYF; cdr3_nt: TGTGCCAGCAGGCGGAACCCGACGGAGACCCAGTACTTC
d_call: TRBD1; clone_size: .; j_call: TRBJ2-5; v_call: TRBV18; cdr3_aa: CASSRTSGTAQETQYF; cdr3_nt: TGTGCCAGCTCACGAACTTCCGGGACAGCGCAAGAGACCCAGTACTTC
d_call: TRBD1; clone_size: once; j_call: TRBJ1-4; v_call: TRBV28; cdr3_aa: CASSFRGNNEKLFF; cdr3_nt: TGTGCCAGCAGTTTCAGGGGGAATAATGAAAAACTGTTTTTT
d_call: TRBD2; clone_size: once; j_call: TRBJ2-1; v_call: TRBV4-2; cdr3_aa: CASSQDPGLAGEGNEQFF; cdr3_nt: TGTGCCAGCAGCCAAGACCCGGGACTAGCGGGAGAAGGTAATGAGCAGTTCTTC
d_call: .; clone_size: .; j_call: TRBJ1-2; v_call: TRBV19; cdr3_aa: CASRKGSGIYGYTF; cdr3_nt: TGTGCCAGTAGAAAAGGGTCAGGGATCTATGGCTACACCTTC
d_call: .; clone_size: .; j_call: TRBJ1-1; v_call: TRBV13; cdr3_aa: CASSLQIEGGVGTEAFF; cdr3_nt: TGTGCCAGCAGCTTACAGATTGAAGGGGGAGTGGGCACTGAAGCTTTCTTT
d_call: .; clone_size: .; j_call: TRBJ2-7; v_call: TRBV4-1; cdr3_aa: CASSQILQGILYEQYF; cdr3_nt: TGCGCCAGCAGCCAGATCCTACAGGGTATCCTCTACGAGCAGTACTTC
d_call: .; clone_size: few; j_call: TRBJ2-3; v_call: TRBV1; cdr3_aa: CTSSLGQGRTDTQYF; cdr3_nt: TGCACCAGCAGCCTCGGACAGGGGAGAACAGATACGCAGTATTTT
d_call: TRBD1; clone_size: .; j_call: TRBJ2-5; v_call: TRBV29-1; cdr3_aa: CSVEEDRVETQYF; cdr3_nt: TGCAGCGTTGAAGAGGACAGGGTTGAGACCCAGTACTTC
d_call: TRBD1; clone_size: .; j_call: TRBJ1-2; v_call: TRBV4-2; cdr3_aa: CASSQARGVNYGYTF; cdr3_nt: TGTGCCAGCAGCCAGGCCAGGGGGGTTAACTATGGCTACACCTTC
d_call: TRBD2; clone_size: .; j_call: TRBJ2-1; v_call: TRBV12-5; cdr3_aa: CASDSSVMAGGPSSYNEQFF; cdr3_nt: TGTGCTAGTGACAGCTCCGTGATGGCGGGGGGGCCAAGCTCCTACAATGAGCAGTTCTTC
d_call: TRBD2; clone_size: .; j_call: TRBJ2-5; v_call: TRBV9; cdr3_aa: CASSAGLPEETQYF; cdr3_nt: TGTGCCAGCAGCGCGGGACTACCGGAAGAGACCCAGTACTTC
d_call: TRBD1; clone_size: .; j_call: TRBJ2-2; v_call: TRBV27; cdr3_aa: CASSLPTGRPKNTGELFF; cdr3_nt: TGTGCCAGCAGTTTACCGACAGGGCGCCCTAAGAACACCGGGGAGCTGTTTTTT
d_call: .; clone_size: once; j_call: TRBJ2-5; v_call: TRBV27; cdr3_aa: CASRAGVAQETQYF; cdr3_nt: TGTGCCAGCAGGGCCGGCGTAGCACAAGAGACCCAGTACTTC
d_call: .; clone_size: .; j_call: TRBJ1-2; v_call: TRBV7-9; cdr3_aa: CASSQLGQDPNYGYTF; cdr3_nt: TGTGCCAGCAGCCAGCTGGGGCAGGATCCTAACTATGGCTACACCTTC
d_call: TRBD1; clone_size: .; j_call: TRBJ1-3; v_call: TRBV25-1; cdr3_aa: CASSDPDQGEATGNTIYF; cdr3_nt: TGTGCCAGCAGTGACCCGGACCAGGGGGAGGCCACTGGAAACACCATATATTTT
d_call: .; clone_size: .; j_call: TRBJ2-7; v_call: TRBV7-2; cdr3_aa: CASSSYSYEQYF; cdr3_nt: TGTGCCAGCAGCTCCTACTCCTACGAGCAGTACTTC
d_call: TRBD2; clone_size: few; j_call: TRBJ2-7; v_call: TRBV4-2; cdr3_aa: CASSQRVMREGPPYEQYF; cdr3_nt: TGTGCCAGCAGCCAAAGGGTTATGCGGGAGGGCCCTCCCTACGAGCAGTACTTC
d_call: TRBD1; clone_size: .; j_call: TRBJ2-5; v_call: TRBV29-1; cdr3_aa: CSLRTGSSETQYF; cdr3_nt: TGCAGCTTGAGGACAGGGTCGTCAGAGACCCAGTACTTC
d_call: TRBD2; clone_size: .; j_call: TRBJ2-1; v_call: TRBV5-1; cdr3_aa: CASSLALAGDHEQFF; cdr3_nt: TGCGCCAGCAGCTTGGCCCTAGCGGGAGACCATGAGCAGTTCTTC
d_call: .; clone_size: once; j_call: TRBJ2-7; v_call: TRBV6-5; cdr3_aa: CASSRKDTYEQYF; cdr3_nt: TGTGCCAGCAGCAGGAAAGATACCTACGAGCAGTACTTC